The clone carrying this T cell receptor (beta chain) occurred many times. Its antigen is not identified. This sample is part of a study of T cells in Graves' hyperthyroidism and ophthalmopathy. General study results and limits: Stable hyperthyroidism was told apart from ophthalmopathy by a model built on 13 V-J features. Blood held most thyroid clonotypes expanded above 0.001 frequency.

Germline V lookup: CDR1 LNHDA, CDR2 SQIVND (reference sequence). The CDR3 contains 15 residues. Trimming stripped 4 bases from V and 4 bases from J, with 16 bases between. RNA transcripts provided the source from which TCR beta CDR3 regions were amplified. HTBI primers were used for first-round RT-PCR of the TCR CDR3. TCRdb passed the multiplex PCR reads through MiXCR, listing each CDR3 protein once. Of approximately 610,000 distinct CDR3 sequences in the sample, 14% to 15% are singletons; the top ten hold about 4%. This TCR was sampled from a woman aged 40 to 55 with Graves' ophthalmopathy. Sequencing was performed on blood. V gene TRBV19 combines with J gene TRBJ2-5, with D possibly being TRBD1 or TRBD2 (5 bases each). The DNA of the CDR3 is TGTGCCAGTAGTACGCCGGGACCCCTGGGAGAGACCCAGTACTTC. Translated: CASSTPGPLGETQYF.